These T cell receptor beta chains were read from a single sample in a study of control samples from healthy donors and cancer patients. Measured with immunoSEQ multiplex PCR; TCRdb has only the in-frame clones, and not every one. This sample has 100,000 to 150,000 clones, with 80% to 95% found just once. The sequenced material came from blood. These TCRs come from a man aged 40-49 years in good health. The CDR3 runs from the conserved cysteine through the conserved F or W. A D gene is named only where the DNA matches it firmly. The size field is filled for only some rows; it gives once, few, many or a size class.

. . TRBJ1-2 TRBV29-1 TGCAGCGTTGAGCCAGGGACCCGAGGGGGCTACACCTTC CSVEPGTRGGYTF
. . TRBJ1-4 TRBV4-1 TGCGCCAGCAGCCAAGTGGGGCGAGAAAAACTGTTTTTT CASSQVGREKLFF
. . TRBJ2-7 TRBV27 TGTGCCAGCAAACCACTCCCCGCCGGCGAGCAGTACTTC CASKPLPAGEQYF
. TRBD1 TRBJ1-5 TRBV11-2 TGTGCCAGCAGCCTTACCGGGACAGGGGGCACTCAGCCCCAGCATTTT CASSLTGTGGTQPQHF
. . TRBJ2-2 TRBV19 TGTGCCAGTAGTATGTCAACTAGCCAAAACACCGGGGAGCTGTTTTTT CASSMSTSQNTGELFF
. . TRBJ1-5 TRBV19 TGTGCCAGTAGTATCCTTGGCAGCTCGAATCAGCCCCAGCATTTT CASSILGSSNQPQHF
. TRBD1 TRBJ1-6 TRBV6-5 TGTGCCAGCAGCTGGACAGGCGATTATAATTCACCCCTCCACTTT CASSWTGDYNSPLHF
. . TRBJ1-4 TRBV7-9 TGTGCCAGCAGCTTACGCCAGCTTAATGAAAAACTGTTTTTT CASSLRQLNEKLFF
. TRBD2 TRBJ2-3 TRBV3-1/TRBV3-2 TGTGCCAGCAGCCAGCGGGGGGGCAGAGATACGCAGTATTTT CASSQRGGRDTQYF
. TRBD1 TRBJ1-2 TRBV5-4 TGTGCCAGCAGACTAAACACAGGGGAGGGCTACACCTTC CASRLNTGEGYTF
. TRBD1 TRBJ2-7 TRBV27 TGTGCCAGCTCACCCACCGGGACAGTCACCTACGAGCAGTACTTC CASSPTGTVTYEQYF
. . TRBJ2-7 TRBV19 TGTGCCAGTAGTACCACCGGACTCTCCTACGAGCAGTACTTC CASSTTGLSYEQYF
. TRBD2 TRBJ2-3 TRBV27 TGTGCCAGCCGACTAGCGGGGGGGCGCACAGATACGCAGTATTTT CASRLAGGRTDTQYF
. . TRBJ2-7 TRBV19 TGTGCCAGTAGTTTCGCGGGACACTACTACGAGCAGTACTTC CASSFAGHYYEQYF
. TRBD2 TRBJ2-5 TRBV3-1/TRBV3-2 TGTGCCAGCAGCCAAGATCTAGCGGGGGGGCAAGAGACCCAGTACTTC CASSQDLAGGQETQYF
. . TRBJ1-2 TRBV15 TGTGCCACCAGCAGAGATTCCAGGCAGCCGAACTTCGGGGCTGGCTACACCTTC CATSRDSRQPNFGAGYTF
. . TRBJ2-5 TRBV29-1 TGCAGCGTTGGGAGGGGATCTGAGGAGACCCAGTACTTC CSVGRGSEETQYF
. . TRBJ1-4 TRBV4-2 TGTGCCAGCAGCCAAGAAGTTTTTAGACGGGAAAAACTGTTTTTT CASSQEVFRREKLFF
. . TRBJ2-7 TRBV19 TGTGCCAGTAGTATCTCCAGGGGCTACGAGCAGTACTTC CASSISRGYEQYF
. . TRBJ1-3 TRBV6-5 TGTGCCAGCCGGGGGCTGGGGGGAAACACCATATATTTT CASRGLGGNTIYF
once . TRBJ2-2 TRBV6-4 TGTGCCAGCAAACAGGAGCGAGGCACCGGGGAGCTGTTTTTT CASKQERGTGELFF
. TRBD1 TRBJ1-2 TRBV9 TGTGCCAGCAGCGTAGGACAGGGAAACCCCTATGGCTACACCTTC CASSVGQGNPYGYTF
. TRBD1 TRBJ1-2 TRBV9 TGTGCCAGCAGCGTAAGGGGACAGGGAAATGGCTACACCTTC CASSVRGQGNGYTF
. . TRBJ2-1 TRBV29-1 TGCAGCGTTGTACGGCCCAACTCGAACAATGAGCAGTTCTTC CSVVRPNSNNEQFF
. TRBD1 TRBJ2-3 TRBV5-4 TGTGCCAGCAGCTTGGTGCAGGGGGCTACAGATACGCAGTATTTT CASSLVQGATDTQYF
once TRBD2 TRBJ2-4 TRBV5-1 TGCGCCAGCTCTACCGGGACTAGAACCAAAAACATTCAGTACTTC CASSTGTRTKNIQYF
. . TRBJ2-6 TRBV19 TGTGCCAGTAGACCGAGGGTTAGTTCTGGGGCCAACGTCCTGACTTTC CASRPRVSSGANVLTF
. TRBD1 TRBJ2-2 TRBV11-2 TGTGCCAGCAGAGATACAGGGGCGGTTCGCACCGGGGAGCTGTTTTTT CASRDTGAVRTGELFF